Shown below are 23 T cell receptor beta chains from a single sample sequenced in a study of vaccination effects on CD4 cells after COVID-19. The assay was immunoSEQ multiplex PCR, and TCRdb's table has in-frame clones only and misses some. This sample yields 9,500 to 13,000 clones, of which about three quarters are seen a single time; less than 25% belongs to the top ten. Viral peptide pools were used in the ViraFEST assay to expand antigen-specific CD4+ T cells, and sequencing came afterward. Isolation of CD4+ T cells took place after about nine days of culture. These receptors are not linked to any known antigen. The sequencing used CD4+ T cells from PBMCs cultured with HCoV-229E spike peptides, collected before COVID-19 vaccination. These receptors came from a human donor who received a COVID-19 vaccine.

The V call is TRBV7-2, the J call TRBJ1-1; the D gene is possibly TRBD1 (6 bases). The V and J ends lost 2 bases and 4 bases respectively, with 8 bases between them. CDR1 SGHTA and CDR2 FQGNSA come from the germline V gene. This CDR3 is 13 amino acids long. CDR3 amino acids: CASSLIGGTEAFF. CDR3 DNA sequence: TGTGCCAGCAGCTTAATAGGGGGCACTGAAGCTTTCTTT.

This chain uses TRBV6-2 or TRBV6-3 with TRBJ2-1, with D unresolved. The CDR3 has 11 amino acids. Looked up from germline, CDR1 is MNHEY and CDR2 is SVGEGT. Trimming took 6 bases from V and 10 from J, leaving 10 bases between them. The CDR3, as DNA: TGTGCCAGCAGCCGACGGTCGGAGCAGTTCTTC. This translates into CASSRRSEQFF.

The chain employs TRBV19 and TRBJ1-4; 7 positions agree with TRBD1. Unmatched junction bases numbered 12, after V lost 7 bases and J lost 7 bases. Germline V gives CDR1 LNHDA, CDR2 SQIVND (reference sequence). The CDR3 runs to 15 residues. The CDR3 DNA is TGTGCCAGTATGACAGGGTCCCGATCGGCTGAAAAACTGTTTTTT. Amino acid sequence: CASMTGSRSAEKLFF.

The rearrangement uses TRBV2 and TRBJ2-3; possibly TRBD1 or TRBD2 for D (8 bases each). CDR3 length: 15 residues. Trimming removed 6 bases from V and 1 base from J, with 14 bases in between. Germline assignment: CDR1 SNHLY and CDR2 FYNNEI. CDR3 region: CASSRGGQGTDTQYF. The DNA of the CDR3 is TGTGCCAGCAGCCGGGGGGGACAGGGCACAGATACGCAGTATTTT.

The table lists this clone with a count of one. V and J are TRBV7-6 and TRBJ2-7; the D is unclear. Germline V gene data show CDR1 as SGHVS and CDR2 as FNYEAQ. CDR3 length equals 16 residues. V was pared by 5 bases and J by 0 bases, with 17 bases between. CDR3 sequence (DNA): TGTGCCAGCAGCCCTTGGGCTGACGTTAGCTCCTACGAGCAGTACTTC. This sequence encodes CASSPWADVSSYEQYF.

This clone occurred a few times. The chain recombines TRBV11-2 with TRBJ1-2; perhaps TRBD1 as D (6 bases). Trimming stripped 1 base from V and 7 bases from J, with 16 bases between. Per germline, CDR1 SGHAT and CDR2 FQNNGV. The CDR3 covers 15 residues. Here the CDR3 DNA reads TGTGCCAGCAGCTTAGCGGGGGGGCGGAAAAGTGGCTACACCTTC. This translates into CASSLAGGRKSGYTF.

Only one count was recorded for this clone. The chain uses TRBV18 and TRBJ1-4; 8 positions agree with TRBD1. Trimming removed 3 bases from V and 0 bases from J; junction bases left unmatched: 6. The CDR3 is 17 amino acids. Germline CDR1 is KGHSH and CDR2 is LQKENI. This CDR3 reads CASSPRVQGATNEKLFF. CDR3 DNA: TGTGCCAGCTCACCGCGCGTACAGGGGGCAACTAATGAAAAACTGTTTTTT.

The rearrangement uses TRBV4-3 and TRBJ1-1, with 7 bases identical to TRBD1. The trim removed 0 bases at V and 4 bases at J, leaving 8 bases unmatched. CDR1 is LGHNA, CDR2 YSLEER, per germline. There are 16 residues in the CDR3. The DNA of the CDR3 is TGCGCCAGCAGCCAAGACCCCCAGGGGGGGCCCACTGAAGCTTTCTTT. This sequence encodes CASSQDPQGGPTEAFF.

This chain joins TRBV14 and TRBJ1-3; D gene uncertain. The germline V gene has CDR1 SGHDN and CDR2 FVKESK. V was shortened by 2 bases and J by 0 bases, with 8 bases between the two germline ends. This CDR3 region has 15 residues. The DNA for the CDR3 is TGTGCCAGCAGCCAACTCCGGAGCTCTGGAAACACCATATATTTT. Translated, it gives CASSQLRSSGNTIYF.

This chain joins TRBV30 and TRBJ1-1; 9 bases fit TRBD1. Germline V gene lookup returns CDR1 GTSNPN and CDR2 SVGIG (reference sequence). The CDR3 is 12 amino acids. Trimming cost V 4 bases and J 6 bases; bases outside gene matches: 3. The CDR3: CAWNRGLAEAFF. CDR3 in DNA: TGTGCCTGGAACAGGGGGCTGGCTGAAGCTTTCTTT.

The rearrangement links TRBV9 to TRBJ2-3; no clear D. The CDR3 extends over 15 amino acids. In germline, CDR1 is SGDLS, CDR2 YYNGEE. Trimming left V 1 base short and J 0 bases short, with 9 bases between. The chain's CDR3 is CASSVLGHSTDTQYF. The CDR3, as DNA: TGTGCCAGCAGCGTACTCGGCCATAGCACAGATACGCAGTATTTT.

V gene TRBV2 combines with J gene TRBJ2-2, with a tentative D call TRBD1 (6 bases). The length of the CDR3 is 15 residues. Looked up from germline, CDR1 is SNHLY and CDR2 is FYNNEI. The ends were cut back, 5 bases at V and 1 base at J, with 11 bases in the middle. The CDR3 sequence is CASSREQGNTGELFF. The DNA for the CDR3 is TGTGCCAGCAGTAGGGAACAGGGGAACACCGGGGAGCTGTTTTTT.

The chain uses TRBV2 and TRBJ1-5; D not resolved. Trimming removed 3 bases from V and 5 bases from J, with 8 bases in between. There are 13 residues in the CDR3. Germline V gene data show CDR1 as SNHLY and CDR2 as FYNNEI. CDR3 region: CASSDRGYQPQHF. In DNA form, the CDR3 reads TGTGCCAGCAGTGACCGCGGCTATCAGCCCCAGCATTTT.

V is TRBV5-1 and J is TRBJ2-7, with a possible D match to TRBD1 (6 bases). Per the germline V gene, CDR1 is SGHRS and CDR2 is YFSETQ. CDR3 length: 14 residues. Trimming left V 0 bases short and J 1 base short, with 8 bases between. CDR3 sequence: CASSLVQGSYEQYF. CDR3 coding DNA: TGCGCCAGCAGCTTGGTTCAGGGGTCCTACGAGCAGTACTTC.

V usage is TRBV10-3 and J usage is TRBJ1-3; 7 nucleotides match TRBD1. V shed 7 bases and J 5 bases; nucleotides not matched to a gene: 5. Looked up from germline, CDR1 is ENHRY and CDR2 is SYGVKD. The CDR3 extends over 13 amino acids. The CDR3 loop reads CAINPGQRNTIYF. Written as DNA, the CDR3 is TGTGCCATCAACCCGGGACAGAGAAACACCATATATTTT.

The chain has TRBV13 and TRBJ1-6; 7 bases map to TRBD1. This CDR3 is 15 amino acids long. Germline assignment: CDR1 PRHDT and CDR2 FYEKMQ (reference sequence). V shed 3 bases, J shed 5 bases, and the junction held 4 bases outside the gene matches. CDR3 sequence (DNA): TGTGCCAGCAGCTTTGTCGGGACAGATAATTCACCCCTCCACTTT. Translated, it gives CASSFVGTDNSPLHF.

This sequence joins TRBV3-1 (or the pseudogene TRBV3-2) and TRBJ1-6; weak D call: TRBD1 (5 bases). CDR3 length: 14 amino acids. Germline V CDR1 and CDR2: LGHDT, YNNKEL (reference sequence). Trimming cost V 5 bases and J 10 bases, with 15 bases left between them. The CDR3 DNA reads as TGTGCCAGCAGCGCCGGGGCCAGTTGGTCACCCCTCCACTTT. Its protein product is CASSAGASWSPLHF.

This chain links TRBV19 with TRBJ1-2; D possibly corresponds to TRBD1 (6 bases). This CDR3 is 13 amino acids long. CDR1 LNHDA and CDR2 SQIVND come from the germline V gene (reference sequence). V was clipped by 7 bases and J by 4 bases, with 13 bases between them. The CDR3 nucleotides are TGTGCCAGTACGGGAACAGGGAGCTATGGCTACACCTTC. It yields the protein CASTGTGSYGYTF.

J is TRBJ1-6 and V is TRBV5-6; D gene uncertain. Trimming shortened V by 4 bases and J by 13 bases, and 18 bases separated the two germline ends. This CDR3 has 14 amino acids. The germline V gene has CDR1 SGHDT and CDR2 YYEEEE. The CDR3 loop reads CASSRGVYNSPLHF. The CDR3 DNA reads as TGTGCCAGCAGCCGTGGGGTTTACAACTCTCCCCTCCACTTT.

The genes are TRBV6-5 and TRBJ2-3; unclear D gene. CDR1 MNHEY and CDR2 SVGAGI come from the germline V gene. CDR3 length: 13 amino acids. V gave up 0 bases and J gave up 1 base, with 2 bases separating them. The CDR3 is CASSYSGTDTQYF. The CDR3 DNA reads as TGTGCCAGCAGTTACTCGGGCACAGATACGCAGTATTTT.

The chain links TRBV11-1 to TRBJ1-6; possible D gene TRBD1, 6 bases. The CDR3 sequence is 16 residues long. CDR1 is SGHAT and CDR2 is FQDESV in the germline V gene (reference sequence). Between the trimmed V and J ends, which lost 4 bases and 12 bases, there was a span of 22 bases. The CDR3 coding sequence is TGTGCCAGCAGCTCCCCCAAGGGACACGGGATGAGACCCCTCCACTTT. Protein: CASSSPKGHGMRPLHF.

In DNA, the CDR3 is TGTGCCAGCAGCTTGGTCCGAGATTCACCCCTCCACTTT. Protein: CASSLVRDSPLHF. The chain links TRBV5-5 to TRBJ1-6, with unresolved D. CDR1 SGHKS and CDR2 YYEKEE come from the germline V gene (reference sequence). Trimming took off 0 bases at V and 8 bases at J, with 6 bases between the two ends. The CDR3 sequence is 13 residues long.

This chain links TRBV5-5 with TRBJ1-1; D is possibly TRBD1 (5 bases). The germline V gene encodes CDR1 SGHKS and CDR2 YYEKEE (reference sequence). The V end lost 4 bases, the J end lost 5 bases, and 18 bases lay between the germline ends. The CDR3 is made up of 15 amino acids. The CDR3 here is CASSPGPRGVTEAFF. The CDR3 bases are TGTGCCAGCAGCCCGGGACCGCGAGGAGTGACTGAAGCTTTCTTT.